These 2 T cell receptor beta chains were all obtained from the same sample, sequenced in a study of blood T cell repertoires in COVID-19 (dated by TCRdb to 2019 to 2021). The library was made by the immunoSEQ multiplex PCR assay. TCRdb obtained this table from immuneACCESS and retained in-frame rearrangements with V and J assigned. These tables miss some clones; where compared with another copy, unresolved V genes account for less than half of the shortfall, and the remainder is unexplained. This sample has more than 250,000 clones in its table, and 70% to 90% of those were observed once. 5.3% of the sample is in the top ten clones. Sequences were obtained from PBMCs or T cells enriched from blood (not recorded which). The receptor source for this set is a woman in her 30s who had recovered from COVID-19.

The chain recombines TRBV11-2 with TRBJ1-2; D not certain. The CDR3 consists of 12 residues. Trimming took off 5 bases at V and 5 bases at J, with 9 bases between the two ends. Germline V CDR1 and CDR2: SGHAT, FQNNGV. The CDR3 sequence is CASSEEGYGYTF. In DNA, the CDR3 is TGTGCCAGCAGCGAAGAGGGTTATGGCTACACCTTC.

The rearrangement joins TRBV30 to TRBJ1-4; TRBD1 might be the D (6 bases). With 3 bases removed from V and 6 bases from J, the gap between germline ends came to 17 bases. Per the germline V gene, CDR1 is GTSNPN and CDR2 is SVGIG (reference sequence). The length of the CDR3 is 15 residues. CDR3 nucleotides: TGTGCCTGGAGCGGTCCCGGGACAAACTATGAAAAACTGTTTTTT. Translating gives CAWSGPGTNYEKLFF.